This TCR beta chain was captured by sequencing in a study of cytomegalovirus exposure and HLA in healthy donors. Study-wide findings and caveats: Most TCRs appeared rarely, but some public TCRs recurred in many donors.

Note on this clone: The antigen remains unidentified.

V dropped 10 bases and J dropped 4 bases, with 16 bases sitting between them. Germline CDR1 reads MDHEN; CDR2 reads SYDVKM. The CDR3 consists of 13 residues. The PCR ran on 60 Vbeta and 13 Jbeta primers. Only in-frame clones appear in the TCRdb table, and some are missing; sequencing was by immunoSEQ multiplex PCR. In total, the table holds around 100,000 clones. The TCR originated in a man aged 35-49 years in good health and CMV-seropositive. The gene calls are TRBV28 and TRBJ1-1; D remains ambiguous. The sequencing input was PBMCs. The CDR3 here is CATLGRGVTEAFF. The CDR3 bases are TGTGCCACCCTAGGTCGCGGGGTCACTGAAGCTTTCTTT.